This TCR beta chain was documented in a study of cytomegalovirus exposure and HLA in healthy donors. This CDR3 is 15 amino acids long. The germline V gene has CDR1 LGHNA and CDR2 YNFKEQ. The V gene lost 3 bases and the J gene lost 5 bases, with 11 bases spanning the gap. Study observations and caveats: The classifier, whose performance was assessed in both the original and validation cohorts, reportedly diagnosed cytomegalovirus status with high specificity and sensitivity. Most CMV-associated TCR beta chains appeared HLA-restricted in a later analysis. Investigators reported under 200 TCR beta chains as tied to cytomegalovirus.

PCR primers comprised 60 Vbeta and 13 Jbeta primers. Produced via immunoSEQ multiplex PCR; TCRdb's table is partial and in-frame only. With 100,000 to 150,000 clones in the sample, the ten largest clones hold around 2.9%. Remarks on this clone: The antigen remains undetermined.

The receptor's source is a man younger than 45 in good health and CMV-seronegative. V is TRBV4-2 and J is TRBJ1-6; D remains unclear. Sequencing was performed on PBMCs. Here the CDR3 DNA reads TGTGCCAGCAGCCATTTAGAGAGAGATAATTCACCCCTCCACTTT. This gives the protein CASSHLERDNSPLHF.